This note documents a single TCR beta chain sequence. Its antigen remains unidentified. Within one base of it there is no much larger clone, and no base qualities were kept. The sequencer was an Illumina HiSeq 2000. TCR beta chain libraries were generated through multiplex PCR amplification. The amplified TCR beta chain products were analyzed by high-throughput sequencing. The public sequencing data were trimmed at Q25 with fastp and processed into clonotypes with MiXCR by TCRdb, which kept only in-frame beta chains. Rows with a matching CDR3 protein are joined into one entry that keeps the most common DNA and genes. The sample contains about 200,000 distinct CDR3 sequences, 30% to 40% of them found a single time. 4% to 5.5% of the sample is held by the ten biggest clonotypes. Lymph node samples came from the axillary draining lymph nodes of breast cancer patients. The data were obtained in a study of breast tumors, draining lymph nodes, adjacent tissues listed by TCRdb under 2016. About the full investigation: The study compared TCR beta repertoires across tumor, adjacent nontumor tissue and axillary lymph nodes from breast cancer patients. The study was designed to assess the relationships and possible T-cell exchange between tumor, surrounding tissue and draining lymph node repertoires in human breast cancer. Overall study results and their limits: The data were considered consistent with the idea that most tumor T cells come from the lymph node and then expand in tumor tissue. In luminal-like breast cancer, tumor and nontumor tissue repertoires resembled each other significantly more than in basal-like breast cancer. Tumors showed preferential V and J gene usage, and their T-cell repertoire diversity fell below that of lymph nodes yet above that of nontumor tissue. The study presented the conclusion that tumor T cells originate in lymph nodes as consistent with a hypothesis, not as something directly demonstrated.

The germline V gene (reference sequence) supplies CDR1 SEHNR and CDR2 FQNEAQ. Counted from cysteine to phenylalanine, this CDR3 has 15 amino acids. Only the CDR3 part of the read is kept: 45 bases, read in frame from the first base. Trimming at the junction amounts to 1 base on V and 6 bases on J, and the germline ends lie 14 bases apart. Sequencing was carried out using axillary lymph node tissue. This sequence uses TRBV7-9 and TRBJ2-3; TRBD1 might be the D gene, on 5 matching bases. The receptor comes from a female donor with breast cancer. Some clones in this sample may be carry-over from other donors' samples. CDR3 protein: CASSLDLTGGDTQYF. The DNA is TGTGCCAGCAGCTTAGACCTAACAGGTGGGGATACGCAGTATTTT.